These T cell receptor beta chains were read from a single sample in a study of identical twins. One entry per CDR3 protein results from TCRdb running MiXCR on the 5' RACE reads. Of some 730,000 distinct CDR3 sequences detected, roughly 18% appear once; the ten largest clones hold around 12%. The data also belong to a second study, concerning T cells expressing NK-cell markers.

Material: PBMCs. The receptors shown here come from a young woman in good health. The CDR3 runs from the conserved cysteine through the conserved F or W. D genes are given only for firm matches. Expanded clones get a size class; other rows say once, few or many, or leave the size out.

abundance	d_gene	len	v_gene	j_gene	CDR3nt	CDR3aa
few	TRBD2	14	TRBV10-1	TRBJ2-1	TGCGCCAGCAGGCCGGGACTAGGATGGGAAGAGCAGTTCTTC	CASRPGLGWEEQFF
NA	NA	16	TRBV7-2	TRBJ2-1	TGTGCCAGCAGCTTAGGGTCACCTAGCTCCTACAATGAGCAGTTCTTC	CASSLGSPSSYNEQFF
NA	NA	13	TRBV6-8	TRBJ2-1	TGTGCCAGCAGTTACCCAATACGGGGAAAACAGTTCTTC	CASSYPIRGKQFF
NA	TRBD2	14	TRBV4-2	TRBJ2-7	TGTGCCAGCAGCCAGAGACTAGCTTCGTACGAGCAGTACTTC	CASSQRLASYEQYF
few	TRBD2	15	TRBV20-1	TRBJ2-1	TGCAGTGCTATCCTAGCGGGAGGGCCATACAATGAGCAGTTCTTC	CSAILAGGPYNEQFF
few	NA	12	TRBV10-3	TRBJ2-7	TGTGCCATCAGTGAGTCCCGTCACGAGCAGTACTTC	CAISESRHEQYF
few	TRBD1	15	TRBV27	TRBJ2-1	TGTGCCAGCAGCCCCCCCGGGACAGTTTACAATGAGCAGTTCTTC	CASSPPGTVYNEQFF
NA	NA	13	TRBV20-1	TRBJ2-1	TGCAGTGCAGGGGCTAGTTCCTACAATGAGCAGTTCTTC	CSAGASSYNEQFF
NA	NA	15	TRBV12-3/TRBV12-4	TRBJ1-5	TGTGCCAGCAGTTTGGGGGGGCCTGTCAATCAGCCCCAGCATTTT	CASSLGGPVNQPQHF
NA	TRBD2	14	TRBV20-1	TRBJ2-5	TGCAGTGCTCCCGGGGGGGTGGGGGCAGAGACCCAGTACTTC	CSAPGGVGAETQYF
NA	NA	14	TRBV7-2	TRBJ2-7	TGTGCCAGCAGCTCCCGGGTTAGAAGCTACGAGCAGTACTTC	CASSSRVRSYEQYF
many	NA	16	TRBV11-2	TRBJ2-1	TGTGCCAGCAGCTTCCCATCCTCGTCCTCCTACAATGAGCAGTTCTTC	CASSFPSSSSYNEQFF
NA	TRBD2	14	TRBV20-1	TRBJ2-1	TGCAGTGCACCCCGCAGCGGGGGGTACAATGAGCAGTTCTTC	CSAPRSGGYNEQFF
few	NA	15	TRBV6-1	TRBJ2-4	TGTGCCAGCAGCCTACACACGCAGGGACCGGGCATTCAGTACTTC	CASSLHTQGPGIQYF
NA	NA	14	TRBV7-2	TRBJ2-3	TGTGCCAGCAGCTTTGCGGGATATGGAGATACGCAGTATTTT	CASSFAGYGDTQYF
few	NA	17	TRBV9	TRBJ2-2	TGTGCCAGCAGCCCAAATGGAAGGGGGGTCGGCACCGGGGAGCTGTTTTTT	CASSPNGRGVGTGELFF
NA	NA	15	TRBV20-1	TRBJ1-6	TGCAGTGCTAGGGAAACCACAGGGTTTGATTCACCCCTCCACTTT	CSARETTGFDSPLHF
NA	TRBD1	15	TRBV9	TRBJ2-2	TGTGCCAGCAGCGAAACGGGACAGAGAACCGGGGAGCTGTTTTTT	CASSETGQRTGELFF
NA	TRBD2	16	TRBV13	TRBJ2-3	TGTGCCAGCAGCTACCCAGGACTAGATGGACCAGATACGCAGTATTTT	CASSYPGLDGPDTQYF
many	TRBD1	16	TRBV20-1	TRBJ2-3	TGCAGTGCTAGTTCCAGGACAGGGGCTTACACAGATACGCAGTATTTT	CSASSRTGAYTDTQYF
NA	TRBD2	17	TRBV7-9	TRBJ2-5	TGTGCCAGCAGCTCGTTACCGTCTCTAGCGGGGAGGGAGACCCAGTACTTC	CASSSLPSLAGRETQYF
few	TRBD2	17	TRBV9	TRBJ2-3	TGTGCCAGCAGCGTGGCGGGAGGATTAGAGGGCACAGATACGCAGTATTTT	CASSVAGGLEGTDTQYF
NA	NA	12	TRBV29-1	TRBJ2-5	TGCAGCGTTCGACAGTACCAAGAGACCCAGTACTTC	CSVRQYQETQYF
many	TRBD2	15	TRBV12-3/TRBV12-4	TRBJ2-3	TGTGCCAGCAGTCCCTTTAGCGGGAAGACAGATACGCAGTATTTT	CASSPFSGKTDTQYF
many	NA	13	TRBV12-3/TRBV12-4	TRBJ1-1	TGTGCCAGCACCCACGGACAGAACACTGAAGCTTTCTTT	CASTHGQNTEAFF
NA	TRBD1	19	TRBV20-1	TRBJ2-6	TGCAGTGCTAGAGATACCGGGACAGGGCAGAGGTCTGGGGCCAACGTCCTGACTTTC	CSARDTGTGQRSGANVLTF
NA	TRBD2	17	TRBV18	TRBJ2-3	TGTGCCAGCTCACCGGTTTCTAGCGGGGGTAGCACAAATACGCAGTATTTT	CASSPVSSGGSTNTQYF
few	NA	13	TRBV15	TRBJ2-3	TGTGCCACCAGCATGGGGAAGGAGGATACGCAGTATTTT	CATSMGKEDTQYF
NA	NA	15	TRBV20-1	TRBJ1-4	TGCAGTGCTAGCTCATTGACATCGCATTATGAAAAACTGTTTTTT	CSASSLTSHYEKLFF
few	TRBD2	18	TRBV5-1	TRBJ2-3	TGCGCCAGCAGCTTGGATTACCGGACTAGCGGTTTCACAGATACGCAGTATTTT	CASSLDYRTSGFTDTQYF
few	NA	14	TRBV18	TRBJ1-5	TGTGCCAGCTCTACAGGGAGGGTGGGTCAGCCCCAGCATTTT	CASSTGRVGQPQHF
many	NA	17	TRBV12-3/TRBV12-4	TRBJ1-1	TGTGCCAGCAGCCACAAAAAAGGAGACAGAATGAACACTGAAGCTTTCTTT	CASSHKKGDRMNTEAFF
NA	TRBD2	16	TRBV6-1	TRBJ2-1	TGTGCCAGCAGTCGGGAGGGGGGGAGCTCCTACAATGAGCAGTTCTTC	CASSREGGSSYNEQFF
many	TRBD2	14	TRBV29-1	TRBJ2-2	TGCAGCGTGGCTAGCGGGAGGGCGGACCGGGAGCTGTTTTTT	CSVASGRADRELFF
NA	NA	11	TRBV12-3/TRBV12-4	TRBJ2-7	TGTGCCAGCAGTTTAGAGGAGGAGCAGTACTTC	CASSLEEEQYF
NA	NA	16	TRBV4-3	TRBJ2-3	TGCGCCAGCAGCCTATCGGGAATTTCTAGCACAGATACGCAGTATTTT	CASSLSGISSTDTQYF
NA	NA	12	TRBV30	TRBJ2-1	TGTGCCTGGTCTAATGTCTACAATGAGCAGTTCTTC	CAWSNVYNEQFF
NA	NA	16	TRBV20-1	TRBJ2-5	TGCAGTGTCATAGGGGGGGGCGAGGGGTACCAAGAGACCCAGTACTTC	CSVIGGGEGYQETQYF
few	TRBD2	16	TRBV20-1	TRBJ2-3	TGCAGTGCTAGAGATTTCGGACTAGCGGGGGGTGATACGCAGTATTTT	CSARDFGLAGGDTQYF
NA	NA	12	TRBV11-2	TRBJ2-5	TGTGCCAGCGCGTGGCGGCCAGAGACCCAGTACTTC	CASAWRPETQYF
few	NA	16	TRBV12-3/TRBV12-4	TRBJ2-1	TGTGCCAGCAGCCTCAAGGAGGGGGACCCCGGCAATGAGCAGTTCTTC	CASSLKEGDPGNEQFF
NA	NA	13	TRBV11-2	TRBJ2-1	TGTGCCAGCAGCATTCTCCAGGGGACTGAGCAGTTCTTC	CASSILQGTEQFF
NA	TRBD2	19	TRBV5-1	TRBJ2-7	TGCGCCAGCAGCTGTTCGAAGGGGACTAGCGGGAGTGACCTGTACGAGCAGTACTTC	CASSCSKGTSGSDLYEQYF
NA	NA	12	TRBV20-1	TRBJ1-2	TGCAGTGCTAGATGGCAGGGGTATGGCTACACCTTC	CSARWQGYGYTF
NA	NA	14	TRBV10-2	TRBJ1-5	TGCGCCAGCAGTGAATCAGGGGTTTGGCAGCCCCAGCATTTT	CASSESGVWQPQHF
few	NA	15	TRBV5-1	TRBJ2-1	TGCGCCAGCAGCTTGTGGGGGCAAGGGGACGATGAGCAGTTCTTC	CASSLWGQGDDEQFF
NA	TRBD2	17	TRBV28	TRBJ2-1	TGTGCCAGCAGTTTAGGTCTAGCGGGAGTCAGGTACAATGAGCAGTTCTTC	CASSLGLAGVRYNEQFF
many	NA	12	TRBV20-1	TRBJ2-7	TGCAGTGCAATATATTCAGGAAGGGAGCAGTACTTC	CSAIYSGREQYF
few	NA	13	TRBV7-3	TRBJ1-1	TGTGCCAGCAGCTTAGAGACCTACACTGAAGCTTTCTTT	CASSLETYTEAFF
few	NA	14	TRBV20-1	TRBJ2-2	TGCAGTGCTAGGGGGGTAGAGAACACCGGGGAGCTGTTTTTT	CSARGVENTGELFF
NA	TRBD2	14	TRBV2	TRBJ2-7	TGTGCCAGCAGGGGATCGGCGGGAGTGTACGAGCAGTACTTC	CASRGSAGVYEQYF